The 28 T cell receptor beta chains in this list originate from one sample, sequenced in a study of metastatic and nonmetastatic thyroid tumors. TCRdb re-clonotyped the PCR reads through MiXCR. Of around 20,000 clones in the sample, 20% to 25% were seen once. No patient had received any treatment before thyroid surgery. The sample comprised tumor tissue. These receptors originate from a female donor with papillary thyroid cancer or a benign thyroid nodule (not recorded which). Some clones in this sample may be carry-over from other donors' samples.

The chain carries TRBV6-6 and TRBJ1-1, with D possibly being TRBD1 (6 bases). This CDR3 has 16 amino acids. V lost 2 bases, J lost 5 bases, and 18 bases lay in between. Germline V gene data show CDR1 as MNHNY and CDR2 as SVGAGI (reference sequence). The chain's CDR3 is CASSYGLQGIRTEAFF. CDR3 nucleotide sequence: TGTGCCAGCAGTTACGGTCTACAGGGTATTAGGACTGAAGCTTTCTTT.

By sample fraction, this clone is medium-sized. The chain carries TRBV6-2 or TRBV6-3 and TRBJ1-2; D may be TRBD1 (6 bases). V was cut by 5 bases and J by 7 bases, with 11 bases left in between. Per germline, CDR1 MNHEY and CDR2 SVGEGT. The CDR3 has 12 amino acids. The CDR3 region has the DNA TGTGCCAGCAGTCAACAGGGTTTTGGCTACACCTTC. Its translation: CASSQQGFGYTF.

The chain is built from TRBV28 and TRBJ1-6; D might be TRBD1 (5 bases). Trimming removed 5 bases at V and 0 bases at J, with 17 bases between. The V gene's germline CDR1 is MDHEN and CDR2 SYDVKM. The CDR3 has 18 amino acids. The CDR3 DNA reads TGTGCCAGCAGTACCGGACACCTCCGGAGCTCCTATAATTCACCCCTCCACTTT. It encodes CASSTGHLRSSYNSPLHF. Full variable domain (outside the CDR3, taken from reference TRBV28 and TRBJ1-6): DVKVTQSSRYLVKRTGEKVFLECVQDMDHENMFWYRQDPGLGLRLIYFSYDVKMKEKGDIPEGYSVSREKKERFSLILESASTNQTSMYLCASSTGHLRSSYNSPLHFGNGTRLTVT.

This rearrangement joins TRBV4-2 to TRBJ2-7, with D possibly matching TRBD2 (5 bases). The ends were cut back, 0 bases at V and 3 bases at J, with 12 bases in the middle. This CDR3 has 15 amino acids. Germline values: CDR1 LGHNA, CDR2 YNFKEQ. The CDR3 loop is CASSQDLGEGYEQYF. As DNA, the CDR3 is TGTGCCAGCAGCCAAGACTTGGGTGAGGGCTACGAGCAGTACTTC.

A remark on this clone: This may stem from a read error, because a much larger clone lies one nucleotide away. Other DNA sequences from this sample encode an identical CDR3 as well. The rearrangement uses TRBV19 and TRBJ2-3, with D possibly TRBD1 on 5 matching bases. This CDR3 is built from 13 residues. Germline-derived CDR1 and CDR2 are LNHDA and SQIVND (reference sequence). CDR3 in DNA: TGTGCCAGTAGTATGCAGGGCACGGATACGCAGTATTTT. Amino acids: CASSMQGTDTQYF.

This clone ranks as medium-sized (0.01 to 0.1%). The chain joins TRBV30 to TRBJ2-7; weak D call: TRBD1 (5 bases). V was shortened by 2 bases and J by 6 bases, with 8 bases between the two germline ends. CDR1 is GTSNPN, CDR2 SVGIG, per germline (reference sequence). The CDR3 is made up of 11 amino acids. CDR3 coding DNA: TGTGCCTGGAGTAACCAGGGCGAGCAGTACTTC. Translated: CAWSNQGEQYF.

This clone was counted at least ten times. V is TRBV24-1 and J is TRBJ2-2; D might be TRBD2 (6 bases). This CDR3 comprises 16 residues. The germline V gene has CDR1 KGHDR and CDR2 SFDVKD. V lost 6 bases, J lost 1 base, and 14 bases lay in between. CDR3 loop: CATSRDQGLNTGELFF. The CDR3 DNA follows: TGTGCCACCAGTCGAGACCAGGGACTGAACACCGGGGAGCTGTTTTTT.

The V and J genes are TRBV7-2 and TRBJ1-1; D not resolved. The CDR3 is made up of 15 amino acids. V was clipped by 1 base and J by 4 bases, with 13 bases between them. Germline values: CDR1 SGHTA, CDR2 FQGNSA. In nucleotides, the CDR3 is TGTGCCAGCAGCTTAGACTGGCGGGCATCCACTGAAGCTTTCTTT. Translated: CASSLDWRASTEAFF.

CDR3 protein: CATSDRDRGYEQYF. CDR3 coding DNA: TGTGCCACCAGTGATCGGGACAGGGGTTACGAGCAGTACTTC. The genes are TRBV24-1 and TRBJ2-7; 10 bases fit TRBD1. Germline CDR1 is KGHDR and CDR2 is SFDVKD. Unmatched junction bases numbered 2, after V lost 3 bases and J lost 4 bases. CDR3 length: 14 residues.

About this clone: Compared with germline, one end of the junction differs, possibly owing to a read error. The V call is TRBV6-5, the J call TRBJ2-5; TRBD1 matches 7 bases. Germline V gene sequence: CDR1 MNHEY, CDR2 SVGAGI. The CDR3 loop spans 13 amino acids. CDR3 DNA: TGTGCCAACAGTTACAGGGGCCAAGAGACCCAGTACTTC. It is translated as CANSYRGQETQYF.

In its sample, this clone was seen many times. The chain's CDR3 is CSVEETGFGELFF. CDR3 bases: TGCAGCGTTGAAGAAACAGGGTTTGGGGAGCTGTTTTTT. This sequence joins TRBV29-1 and TRBJ2-2, with D possibly being TRBD1 (6 bases). Germline V gene data show CDR1 as SQVTM and CDR2 as ANQGSEA. The CDR3 spans 13 residues. Trimming stripped 0 bases from V and 8 bases from J, with 10 bases between.

The rearrangement joins TRBV6-2 or TRBV6-3 to TRBJ1-2; no definite D call. The CDR3 is 14 residues long. Germline CDR1 reads MNHEY; CDR2 reads SVGEGT. Trimming shortened V by 7 bases and J by 8 bases, and 20 bases separated the two germline ends. CDR3 nucleotide sequence: TGTGCCAGCACTACAATAGGCCTGGTACAGGGCTACACCTTC. Protein sequence: CASTTIGLVQGYTF.

The rearrangement uses TRBV6-1 and TRBJ1-1; 7 nucleotides agree with TRBD1. The V gene end was trimmed by 4 bases and the J gene end by 1 base; junction bases not matched to a gene: 12. This CDR3 contains 17 residues. CDR1 and CDR2 (germline): MNHNS, SASEGT. CDR3 sequence (DNA): TGTGCCAGCAGTGCCCTGACAGGGTTGTGGACGAACACTGAAGCTTTCTTT. It specifies CASSALTGLWTNTEAFF.

This chain connects TRBV28 to TRBJ1-6; tentative D call: TRBD1 (6 bases). The germline V gene encodes CDR1 MDHEN and CDR2 SYDVKM. This CDR3 comprises 13 residues. V was pared by 7 bases and J by 15 bases, with 19 bases between. The CDR3 loop is CASTIRQAGVLHF. Here the CDR3 DNA reads TGTGCCAGCACCATCCGACAGGCAGGTGTCCTCCACTTT.

V and J are TRBV5-4 and TRBJ1-1; D remains ambiguous. Germline CDR1 reads SGHNT; CDR2 reads YYREEE (reference sequence). The CDR3 is 15 residues long. The V and J ends lost 2 bases and 6 bases respectively, with 17 bases between them. CDR3 protein: CASSFRKGQAPEAFF. CDR3 bases: TGTGCCAGCAGCTTCAGAAAAGGCCAAGCCCCTGAAGCTTTCTTT.

This clone was recorded many times. The chain combines TRBV6-5 with TRBJ1-4, with 8 bases matching TRBD1. The CDR3 length is 21 residues. The germline V gene has CDR1 MNHEY and CDR2 SVGAGI. The V and J ends lost 5 bases and 7 bases, in that order; junction bases with no gene match: 27. CDR3 DNA: TGTGCCAGCAGTCCTATTAAGGGGGTTTGGAGTTTATCAGGGGGCAGTGAAAAACTGTTTTTT. Translating gives CASSPIKGVWSLSGGSEKLFF.

This clone has just a few counts. The rearrangement uses TRBV24-1 and TRBJ1-2; D is possibly TRBD1 (6 bases). Germline CDR1 reads KGHDR; CDR2 reads SFDVKD. Trimming shortened V by 6 bases and J by 4 bases, and 14 bases separated the two germline ends. This CDR3 is built from 14 residues. CDR3 amino acids: CATSSGRGFYGYTF. As DNA, the CDR3 is TGTGCCACCAGTTCGGGCAGGGGCTTCTATGGCTACACCTTC.

The V gene is TRBV6-2 or TRBV6-3, the J gene TRBJ2-1, with 10 bases aligning to TRBD1. The CDR3 is 17 residues long. Looked up from germline, CDR1 is MNHEY and CDR2 is SVGEGT. J lost 2 bases, V lost 5 bases, and 9 bases had no gene match. The CDR3 is CASSTRRDRGAYNEQFF. CDR3 DNA sequence: TGTGCCAGCAGTACCCGGCGGGACAGGGGAGCCTACAATGAGCAGTTCTTC.

This clone turned up a few times. The V and J genes are TRBV24-1 and TRBJ2-1; 13 bases align to TRBD2. Germline V gene sequence: CDR1 KGHDR, CDR2 SFDVKD. The V and J ends lost 1 base and 6 bases, in that order; junction bases with no gene match: 5. The CDR3 spans 17 residues. For the CDR3, the DNA is TGTGCCACCAGTGATTTTGGGACTAGCGGGAACTCCAATGAGCAGTTCTTC. This sequence encodes CATSDFGTSGNSNEQFF.

This chain links TRBV20-1 with TRBJ1-5; 9 bases align to TRBD1. The V and J ends lost 6 bases and 2 bases, in that order; junction bases with no gene match: 8. This CDR3 contains 15 residues. Germline CDR1 and CDR2: DFQATT and SNEGSKA (reference sequence). CDR3 sequence: CSAAATGGRNQPQHF. Here the CDR3 DNA reads TGCAGTGCAGCTGCGACAGGGGGACGCAATCAGCCCCAGCATTTT.

This clone has a count of ten or more. This rearrangement joins TRBV5-1 to TRBJ1-1; 7 nucleotides match TRBD1. Germline V gene data show CDR1 as SGHRS and CDR2 as YFSETQ. The J segment lost 3 bases and the V segment lost 0 bases, leaving 8 bases of the junction unmatched. There are 16 residues in the CDR3. CDR3 region: CASSLVRGQPDTEAFF. CDR3 DNA sequence: TGCGCCAGCAGCTTGGTGCGGGGACAGCCTGACACTGAAGCTTTCTTT.

The table lists this clone with a few counts. J is TRBJ2-3 and V is TRBV29-1; the match to TRBD2 covers 7 bases. V lost 1 base to trimming and J lost 2 bases; unmatched junction nucleotides: 9. Looked up from germline, CDR1 is SQVTM and CDR2 is ANQGSEA. The CDR3 is 16 residues long. In DNA form, the CDR3 reads TGCAGCGTTGAAGGCGGGGGTGTGGGGACCACAGATACGCAGTATTTT. It specifies CSVEGGGVGTTDTQYF.

The rearrangement uses TRBV20-1 and TRBJ2-3, with TRBD2 identical over 13 bases. This CDR3 is 14 amino acids long. J was trimmed by 4 bases and V by 4 bases; bases with no gene match: 2. From germline, CDR1 is DFQATT and CDR2 SNEGSKA (reference sequence). As DNA, the CDR3 is TGCAGTGCTATCGGACTAGCGGGAGCAGATACGCAGTATTTT. Its protein product is CSAIGLAGADTQYF.

This clone was found a few times. The chain has TRBV5-1 and TRBJ2-3, with 7 bases lining up with TRBD2. This CDR3 region has 16 residues. Germline assignment: CDR1 SGHRS and CDR2 YFSETQ. V lost 3 bases, J lost 4 bases, and 11 bases stayed unmatched. The CDR3 nucleotides are TGCGCCAGCAGCTCCTTTACCGGGAGGACCTCAGATACGCAGTATTTT. This codes for CASSSFTGRTSDTQYF.

This clone has a single count. The chain is built from TRBV3-1 and TRBJ2-7, with D unresolved. From germline, CDR1 is LGHDT and CDR2 YNNKEL (reference sequence). V lost 4 bases to trimming and J lost 3 bases, with 13 bases between them. This CDR3 comprises 14 residues. The chain's CDR3 is CASSPSWDFYEQYF. CDR3 sequence (DNA): TGTGCCAGCAGCCCTTCATGGGATTTCTACGAGCAGTACTTC.

This clone has a handful of counts. The V call is TRBV10-3, the J call TRBJ2-5; weak D call: TRBD2 (5 bases). The CDR3 sequence is 13 residues long. Germline V gene data show CDR1 as ENHRY and CDR2 as SYGVKD. The V end was cut by 2 bases, the J end by 5 bases, with 9 bases between. CDR3 DNA: TGTGCCATCAGTGAGGAGGGCGTGGAGACCCAGTACTTC. Translation: CAISEEGVETQYF.

The rearrangement uses TRBV27 and TRBJ1-5; TRBD1 agrees at 8 bases. The CDR3 totals 14 residues. Trimming cost V 1 base and J 5 bases; bases outside gene matches: 1. Germline assignment: CDR1 MNHEY and CDR2 SMNVEV (reference sequence). The CDR3, as DNA: TGTGCCAGCAGTTTATACAGGGGGGATCAGCCCCAGCATTTT. Amino acids: CASSLYRGDQPQHF.

J is TRBJ1-3 and V is TRBV7-6, with D unclear. This CDR3 comprises 15 residues. With 5 bases removed from V and 8 bases from J, the gap between germline ends came to 19 bases. Germline loops: CDR1 SGHVS, CDR2 FNYEAQ. The CDR3 nucleotides read TGTGCCAGCAGCACTACTCGGGCCCGGCTGTACACCATATATTTT. Translation: CASSTTRARLYTIYF.